A single sample gave rise to the 27 T cell receptor beta chains below, sequenced in a study of blood T cells in healthy people across ages. Primed by a sample-barcoded 5' primer and a J-beta primer mix, a second PCR proceeded for 7 to 11 cycles. Using its own MiXCR run on the 5' RACE reads, TCRdb lists one record per CDR3 protein. Of 1.5 million to 2 million distinct CDR3 sequences listed, roughly 43% were seen once; the top ten hold approximately 22%. The sample was blood. These TCRs come from a human donor in good health.

The CDR3 reads CASSVVGGYEQYF. The CDR3, as DNA: TGTGCCAGCAGCGTAGTCGGAGGGTACGAGCAGTACTTC. This chain uses TRBV9 with TRBJ2-7, with D possibly being TRBD2 (6 bases). The ends were cut back, 0 bases at V and 4 bases at J, with 8 bases in the middle. The CDR3 is made up of 13 amino acids. Germline V CDR1 and CDR2: SGDLS, YYNGEE.

V usage is TRBV7-9 and J usage is TRBJ2-3; 13 nucleotides line up with TRBD2. CDR3 size: 18 residues. CDR1 is SEHNR and CDR2 is FQNEAQ in the germline V gene (reference sequence). Unmatched junction bases numbered 15, after V lost 4 bases and J lost 8 bases. The CDR3 DNA is TGTGCCAGCAGCTCGGGACTAGCGGGGCCATCGAAGGGGGGTACGCAGTATTTT. Protein sequence: CASSSGLAGPSKGGTQYF.

V usage is TRBV20-1 and J usage is TRBJ2-7; the D is unclear. V was shortened by 0 bases and J by 6 bases, with 6 bases between the two germline ends. Germline V gene lookup returns CDR1 DFQATT and CDR2 SNEGSKA (reference sequence). This CDR3 spans 11 amino acids. The CDR3 is CSARDFPEQYF. The CDR3 nucleotides are TGCAGTGCTAGAGATTTCCCCGAGCAGTACTTC.

V gene TRBV7-8 combines with J gene TRBJ1-4; tentative D call: TRBD1 (5 bases). Germline CDR1 is SGHVS and CDR2 is FQNEAQ. The CDR3 extends over 15 amino acids. Trimming removed 7 bases at V and 8 bases at J, with 20 bases between. The CDR3 nucleotides read TGTGCCAGCACCACCGTACCTACAGGACCAGAAAAACTGTTTTTT. Its translation: CASTTVPTGPEKLFF.

This clonotype was seen a few times. The chain combines TRBV6-2 or TRBV6-3 with TRBJ2-3; D possibly corresponds to TRBD1 (6 bases). Germline assignment: CDR1 MNHEY and CDR2 SVGEGT. Deletions cut 4 bases from V and 8 bases from J, with 10 bases between. The CDR3 sequence is 12 residues long. CDR3 loop: CASSSTGRTQYF. The CDR3 DNA is TGTGCCAGCAGTTCTACAGGGCGTACGCAGTATTTT.

The chain uses TRBV2 and TRBJ1-1; 10 bases match TRBD1. The CDR3 spans 15 residues. Germline CDR1 reads SNHLY; CDR2 reads FYNNEI. Losses at the gene ends were 6 bases for V and 5 bases for J; bases not matched to a gene: 9. The CDR3 reads CASRLAGQGTTEAFF. The CDR3 coding sequence is TGTGCCAGCAGGTTAGCGGGACAGGGGACGACTGAAGCTTTCTTT.

On this clonotype: Compared with germline, one end of the junction differs, possibly owing to a read error. The rearrangement joins TRBV11-1 to TRBJ2-7; D possibly corresponds to TRBD1 (6 bases). The CDR3 consists of 14 residues. CDR1 is SGHAT and CDR2 is FQDESV in the germline V gene (reference sequence). The CDR3 region has the DNA TGTGTCAGCAGCTACAGGGTTACATCCTACGAGCAGTACTTC. Its protein product is CVSSYRVTSYEQYF.

The chain couples TRBV15 to TRBJ2-1, with a weak D call TRBD2 (6 bases). V lost 0 bases, J lost 3 bases, and 12 bases lay in between. Germline V gene data show CDR1 as LNHNV and CDR2 as YYDKDF (reference sequence). This CDR3 spans 16 amino acids. As DNA, the CDR3 is TGTGCCACCAGCAGAGATCTTGGGGGGAACTACAATGAGCAGTTCTTC. As protein: CATSRDLGGNYNEQFF.

V and J are TRBV6-6 and TRBJ2-2; 7 bases align to TRBD1. V shed 1 base, J shed 4 bases, and the junction held 6 bases outside the gene matches. The CDR3 loop spans 16 amino acids. The germline gives CDR1 MNHNY, CDR2 SVGAGI (reference sequence). CDR3 DNA: TGTGCCAGCAGTTACTTACCCGGGACAGCCACCGGGGAGCTGTTTTTT. Amino acids: CASSYLPGTATGELFF.

This chain links TRBV7-2 with TRBJ1-4; 9 bases are shared with TRBD1. Germline loops: CDR1 SGHTA, CDR2 FQGNSA. Trimming cost V 4 bases and J 7 bases; bases outside gene matches: 7. The CDR3 spans 15 residues. The CDR3 sequence is CASSSRTGASEKLFF. The CDR3 bases are TGTGCCAGCAGCTCCAGGACAGGGGCGAGTGAAAAACTGTTTTTT. Based on the CDR3 plus reference TRBV7-2 and TRBJ1-4, the full variable domain is GAGVSQSPSNKVTEKGKDVELRCDPISGHTALYWYRQSLGQGLEFLIYFQGNSAPDKSGLPSDRFSAERTGGSVSTLTIQRTQQEDSAVYLCASSSRTGASEKLFFGSGTQLSVL.

The chain joins TRBV4-3 to TRBJ1-2; D uncertain. The V gene lost 2 bases and the J gene lost 0 bases, with 10 bases spanning the gap. The germline V gene has CDR1 LGHNA and CDR2 YSLEER. CDR3 length: 15 amino acids. The CDR3 nucleotides are TGCGCCAGCAGCCAAAGTAAACCAGCTAACTATGGCTACACCTTC. Protein product: CASSQSKPANYGYTF.

The chain carries TRBV12-5 and TRBJ1-5; D unclear. CDR3 length: 15 residues. V lost 7 bases to trimming and J lost 0 bases, with 13 bases between them. Germline V lookup: CDR1 LGHNT, CDR2 FRNRAP. The CDR3 reads CASALTHNSNQPQHF. CDR3 sequence (DNA): TGTGCTAGTGCCCTCACCCACAATAGCAATCAGCCCCAGCATTTT. The full variable domain, completed using reference TRBV12-5 and TRBJ1-5, is DARVTQTPRHKVTEMGQEVTMRCQPILGHNTVFWYRQTMMQGLELLAYFRNRAPLDDSGMPKDRFSAEMPDATLATLKIQPSEPRDSAVYFCASALTHNSNQPQHFGDGTRLSIL.

This chain connects TRBV6-2 or TRBV6-3 to TRBJ2-1; the D is unclear. V dropped 7 bases and J dropped 9 bases, with 13 bases sitting between them. The CDR3 is made up of 12 amino acids. The germline gives CDR1 MNHEY, CDR2 SVGEGT. CDR3 nucleotides: TGTGCCAGCAAGGATTTGTTACGTGAGCAGTTCTTC. Translating it yields CASKDLLREQFF.

The chain is built from TRBV6-1 and TRBJ2-1; D perhaps matches TRBD1 (6 bases). This CDR3 comprises 13 residues. The V gene lost 10 bases and the J gene lost 8 bases, with 18 bases spanning the gap. Germline V lookup: CDR1 MNHNS, CDR2 SASEGT. In nucleotides, the CDR3 is TGTGCCACTGATCGGGACACCTTTGATGAGCAGTTCTTC. This encodes CATDRDTFDEQFF.

The rearrangement uses TRBV15 and TRBJ2-2; D is perhaps TRBD1 or TRBD2 (5 bases each). Trimming left V 1 base short and J 0 bases short, with 18 bases between. The germline V gene encodes CDR1 LNHNV and CDR2 YYDKDF (reference sequence). The CDR3 runs 19 residues. The CDR3 here is CATSRGQVGTVTNTGELFF. As DNA, the CDR3 is TGTGCCACCAGCAGAGGACAAGTCGGGACCGTAACGAACACCGGGGAGCTGTTTTTT.

The chain uses TRBV5-1 and TRBJ2-3, with D unclear. V was pared by 0 bases and J by 2 bases, with 7 bases between. Germline lookup yields CDR1 SGHRS and CDR2 YFSETQ. The CDR3 contains 14 residues. CDR3 in amino acids: CASSLEAPTDTQYF. The CDR3 DNA reads TGCGCCAGCAGCTTGGAAGCTCCCACAGATACGCAGTATTTT.

This clonotype came up a few times. In DNA form, the CDR3 reads TGCAGTGCTCAGAACAGGGGCGCAAGCACAGATACGCAGTATTTT. Translating it yields CSAQNRGASTDTQYF. This sequence joins TRBV20-1 and TRBJ2-3; TRBD1 agrees at 7 bases. The CDR3 loop spans 15 amino acids. The V gene end was trimmed by 5 bases and the J gene end by 0 bases; junction bases not matched to a gene: 8. The germline V gene has CDR1 DFQATT and CDR2 SNEGSKA (reference sequence).

This clonotype was seen more than once but under ten times. The chain joins TRBV13 to TRBJ2-4; 7 nucleotides align to TRBD2. The assigned J gene may be wrong: the sequence end matches TRBJ2-5 better. Germline CDR1 reads PRHDT; CDR2 reads FYEKMQ (reference sequence). The CDR3 totals 15 residues. In nucleotides, the CDR3 is TGTGCCAGCAGCCGGACTAGTTGGGGGCAAGAGACCCAGTACTTC. Its translation: CASSRTSWGQETQYF.

The chain links TRBV5-6 to TRBJ2-1; D unresolved. The length of the CDR3 is 15 residues. Germline V gene sequence: CDR1 SGHDT, CDR2 YYEEEE. V was pared by 3 bases and J by 0 bases, with 10 bases between. In DNA, the CDR3 is TGTGCCAGCAGCTCCGGGTCGAGCTCCTACAATGAGCAGTTCTTC. Protein sequence: CASSSGSSSYNEQFF.

This clonotype was found a few times. The chain joins TRBV6-1 to TRBJ2-1; 10 bases map to TRBD1. Germline V CDR1 and CDR2: MNHNS, SASEGT. This CDR3 region has 17 residues. V gave up 7 bases and J gave up 1 base; unmatched junction bases: 10. CDR3 nucleotide sequence: TGTGCCAGCACCGGACAGACAGGGGGCTTGTCCTACAATGAGCAGTTCTTC. Translating it yields CASTGQTGGLSYNEQFF.

The chain carries TRBV6-6 and TRBJ1-5; D possibly corresponds to TRBD1 (5 bases). The V end was cut by 6 bases, the J end by 4 bases, with 13 bases between. Looked up from germline, CDR1 is MNHNY and CDR2 is SVGAGI (reference sequence). The CDR3 has 14 residues. CDR3 DNA: TGTGCCAGCAGACGAGGGGCGCAAAATCAGCCCCAGCATTTT. This codes for CASRRGAQNQPQHF.

To note about this clonotype: Compared with germline, one end of the junction differs, possibly owing to a read error. The chain uses TRBV11-2 and TRBJ2-5; D not certain. This CDR3 spans 14 amino acids. Germline loops: CDR1 SGHAT, CDR2 FQNNGV. The CDR3 DNA sequence: TGTGCCTGCAGCTTAGGCATATCCCAAGAGACCCAGTACTTC. Amino acid sequence: CACSLGISQETQYF. Complete variable domain (other parts from reference TRBV11-2 and TRBJ2-5): EAGVAQSPRYKIIEKRQSVAFWCNPISGHATLYWYQQILGQGPKLLIQFQNNGVVDDSQLPKDRFSAERLKGVDSTLKIQPAKLEDSAVYLCACSLGISQETQYFGPGTRLLVL.

The chain has TRBV5-5 and TRBJ2-5, with 9 nucleotides matching TRBD1. The CDR3 sequence is 13 residues long. The germline gives CDR1 SGHKS, CDR2 YYEKEE (reference sequence). V lost 3 bases, J lost 7 bases, and 4 bases stayed unmatched. CDR3 in DNA: TGTGCCAGCAGCTGGACAGGGGAGGCGACCCAGTACTTC. The encoded protein is CASSWTGEATQYF.

The chain joins TRBV7-3 to TRBJ2-1; D gene ambiguous. Trimming took 1 base from V and 8 from J, leaving 9 bases between them. Germline-derived CDR1 and CDR2 are SGHTA and FQGTGA. The CDR3 sequence is 13 residues long. The CDR3 bases are TGTGCCAGCAGCTTAAATTTCAAGGATGAGCAGTTCTTC. It specifies CASSLNFKDEQFF.

The chain recombines TRBV3-1 with TRBJ2-7; D might be TRBD2 (6 bases). The germline gives CDR1 LGHDT, CDR2 YNNKEL (reference sequence). Between the trimmed V and J ends, which lost 4 bases and 0 bases, there was a span of 19 bases. The CDR3 has 17 amino acids. CDR3 amino acids: CASSRTWDLLSSYEQYF. The CDR3 DNA sequence: TGTGCCAGCAGCCGCACTTGGGACTTACTGAGCTCCTACGAGCAGTACTTC.

This clonotype came up a few times. This chain uses TRBV7-2 with TRBJ1-4, with TRBD1 matching 9 bases. J was trimmed by 3 bases and V by 3 bases; bases with no gene match: 17. Germline V gene sequence: CDR1 SGHTA, CDR2 FQGNSA. The length of the CDR3 is 20 residues. This CDR3 reads CASSFLGGTGRSVANEKLFF. CDR3 nucleotides: TGTGCCAGCAGCTTCCTCGGCGGGACAGGGCGGTCTGTGGCTAATGAAAAACTGTTTTTT.

This clonotype was detected only a few times. The chain recombines TRBV29-1 with TRBJ2-3; perhaps TRBD1 as D (7 bases). CDR1 and CDR2 (germline): SQVTM, ANQGSEA. The V end lost 4 bases, the J end lost 3 bases, and 14 bases lay between the germline ends. The CDR3 is 14 residues long. The CDR3 protein is CSVGQGGGTDTQYF. DNA of the CDR3: TGCAGCGTTGGACAGGGCGGAGGGACAGATACGCAGTATTTT.